Listed below are T cell receptor beta chains from one sample, sequenced in a study of blood T cells in healthy people across ages. One entry per CDR3 protein results from TCRdb running MiXCR on the 5' RACE reads. The sample includes about 1.7 million distinct CDR3 sequences, approximately 28% of them seen just once. The sequenced sample was blood. The receptor set was obtained from a woman between 25 and 40 years old in good health. Both conserved end residues are part of each CDR3. The order of the fields is D gene, clone size, V gene, J gene, CDR3 DNA, CDR3 protein. A D gene is named only where the DNA matches it firmly. Size is omitted from some rows. Given values are once, few, many or a class for expanded clones.

d_call: .; clone_size: .; v_call: TRBV20-1; j_call: TRBJ1-5; cdr3_nt: TGCAGTGCTAGAGATTGGGCAGGAAGGCCCAATCAGCCCCAGCATTTT; cdr3_aa: CSARDWAGRPNQPQHF
d_call: TRBD1; clone_size: .; v_call: TRBV29-1; j_call: TRBJ2-1; cdr3_nt: TGCAGCGTTGAAGGTCAGGGGGCTCTCGGGTCCTACAATGGGCAGTTCTTC; cdr3_aa: CSVEGQGALGSYNGQFF
d_call: TRBD2; clone_size: few; v_call: TRBV9; j_call: TRBJ2-2; cdr3_nt: TGTGCCAGCAGCGTACTAGCGGGGGGGCGGTGGACCGGGGAGCTGTTTTTT; cdr3_aa: CASSVLAGGRWTGELFF
d_call: .; clone_size: few; v_call: TRBV20-1; j_call: TRBJ1-2; cdr3_nt: TGCAGTGCTAGAGATAAATCGGCAGGGCGAGCTAACTATGGCTACACCTTC; cdr3_aa: CSARDKSAGRANYGYTF
d_call: .; clone_size: many; v_call: TRBV12-3/TRBV12-4; j_call: TRBJ2-5; cdr3_nt: TGTGCCAGCACCCGGACGGATCCGACCCAGTACTTC; cdr3_aa: CASTRTDPTQYF
d_call: .; clone_size: .; v_call: TRBV20-1; j_call: TRBJ2-3; cdr3_nt: TGCAGTGCTAGAGGGGGGTTCCCCTGGGATACGCAGTATTTT; cdr3_aa: CSARGGFPWDTQYF
d_call: .; clone_size: once; v_call: TRBV12-3/TRBV12-4; j_call: TRBJ2-2; cdr3_nt: TGTGCCAGCTGTCCCCGGATTAGCGCGGAGAAAGGGGAGCTGTTTTTT; cdr3_aa: CASCPRISAEKGELFF
d_call: TRBD1; clone_size: many; v_call: TRBV29-1; j_call: TRBJ2-7; cdr3_nt: TGCAGCGTTGAGCACCGGGACAGCTCCTACGAGCAGTACTTC; cdr3_aa: CSVEHRDSSYEQYF
d_call: .; clone_size: .; v_call: TRBV18; j_call: TRBJ2-1; cdr3_nt: TGTGCCAGCTCACCAGGACATGGGGATGAGCAGTTCTTC; cdr3_aa: CASSPGHGDEQFF
d_call: .; clone_size: .; v_call: TRBV9; j_call: TRBJ1-5; cdr3_nt: TGTGCCAGCAGCGTAGGGAAGGGAAATCAGCCCCAGCATTTT; cdr3_aa: CASSVGKGNQPQHF
d_call: .; clone_size: .; v_call: TRBV5-1; j_call: TRBJ1-1; cdr3_nt: TGCGCCAGCAGCTTCCTCGGGAACCTGAACACTGAAGCTTTCTTT; cdr3_aa: CASSFLGNLNTEAFF
d_call: TRBD2; clone_size: few; v_call: TRBV11-2; j_call: TRBJ2-1; cdr3_nt: TGTGCCAGCAGCTTAGTCCAACGGACTAGCGGGGGCAAGTTCTTC; cdr3_aa: CASSLVQRTSGGKFF
d_call: .; clone_size: .; v_call: TRBV6-1; j_call: TRBJ1-5; cdr3_nt: TGTGCCAGCAGAGACGTCCTGGGGGCGACTCCTCGGCCCCAGCATTTT; cdr3_aa: CASRDVLGATPRPQHF
d_call: .; clone_size: .; v_call: TRBV18; j_call: TRBJ2-3; cdr3_nt: TGTGCCAGCTCAGAGAATACGCAGTATTTT; cdr3_aa: CASSENTQYF
d_call: .; clone_size: .; v_call: TRBV7-3; j_call: TRBJ2-2; cdr3_nt: TGTGCCAGCAGATCCGACGGCATCACCGGGGAGCTGTTTTTT; cdr3_aa: CASRSDGITGELFF
d_call: TRBD2; clone_size: few; v_call: TRBV20-1; j_call: TRBJ2-3; cdr3_nt: TGCAGTGCTAGCCCCAGGACTAGCGGCACAGATACGCAGTATTTT; cdr3_aa: CSASPRTSGTDTQYF
d_call: .; clone_size: few; v_call: TRBV11-2; j_call: TRBJ2-1; cdr3_nt: TGTGCCAGCAGCTTTATCTCGGTCGGCTCCTACAATGAGCAGTTCTTC; cdr3_aa: CASSFISVGSYNEQFF
d_call: .; clone_size: .; v_call: TRBV12-3/TRBV12-4; j_call: TRBJ2-3; cdr3_nt: TGTGCCAGCACGTGGTTGGGCACAGATACGCAGTATTTT; cdr3_aa: CASTWLGTDTQYF
d_call: .; clone_size: .; v_call: TRBV10-2; j_call: TRBJ1-2; cdr3_nt: TGCGCCAGCAGATCCGGGTCGAGGAACTATGGCTACACCTTC; cdr3_aa: CASRSGSRNYGYTF
d_call: TRBD1; clone_size: many; v_call: TRBV29-1; j_call: TRBJ2-4; cdr3_nt: TGCAGCGTCGGACAGGGGGCGGAAAACATTCAGTACTTC; cdr3_aa: CSVGQGAENIQYF
d_call: TRBD2; clone_size: .; v_call: TRBV20-1; j_call: TRBJ2-1; cdr3_nt: TGCAGTGCTAGAGGCCTCAGCGGGAGAAATGAGCAGTTCTTC; cdr3_aa: CSARGLSGRNEQFF
d_call: TRBD1; clone_size: many; v_call: TRBV29-1; j_call: TRBJ2-5; cdr3_nt: TGCAGCGCGGGACAGGGTTTAGGAGAGACCCAGTACTTC; cdr3_aa: CSAGQGLGETQYF